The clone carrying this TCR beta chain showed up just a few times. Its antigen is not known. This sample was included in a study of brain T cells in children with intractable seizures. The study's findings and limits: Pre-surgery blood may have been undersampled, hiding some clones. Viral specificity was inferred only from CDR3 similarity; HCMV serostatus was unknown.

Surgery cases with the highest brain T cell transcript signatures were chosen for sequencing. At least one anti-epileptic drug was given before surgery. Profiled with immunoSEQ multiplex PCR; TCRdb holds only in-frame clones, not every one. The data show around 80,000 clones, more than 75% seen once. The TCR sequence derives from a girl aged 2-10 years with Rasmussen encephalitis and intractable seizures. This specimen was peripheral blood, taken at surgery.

The CDR3 loop reads CASSPYVGDGSNQPQHF. The CDR3 nucleotides read TGTGCCAGCAGTCCGTACGTGGGGGACGGAAGCAATCAGCCCCAGCATTTT. V and J are TRBV27 and TRBJ1-5; TRBD1 is a possible D gene (5 bases). CDR1 MNHEY and CDR2 SMNVEV come from the germline V gene (reference sequence). V lost 5 bases and J lost 1, with 18 bases in between. CDR3 length: 17 residues.